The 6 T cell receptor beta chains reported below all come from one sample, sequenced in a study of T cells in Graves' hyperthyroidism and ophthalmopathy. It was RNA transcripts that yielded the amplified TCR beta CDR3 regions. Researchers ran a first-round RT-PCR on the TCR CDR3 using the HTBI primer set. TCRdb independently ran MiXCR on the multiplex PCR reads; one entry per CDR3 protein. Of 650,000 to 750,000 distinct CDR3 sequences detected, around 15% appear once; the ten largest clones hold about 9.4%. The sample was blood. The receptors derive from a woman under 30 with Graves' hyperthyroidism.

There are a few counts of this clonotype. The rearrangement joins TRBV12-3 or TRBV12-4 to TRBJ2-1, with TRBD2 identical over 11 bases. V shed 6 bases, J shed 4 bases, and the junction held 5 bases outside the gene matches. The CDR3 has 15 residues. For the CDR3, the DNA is TGTGCCAGCAGACCGGGACTAGCGGTTTACAATGAGCAGTTCTTC. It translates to CASRPGLAVYNEQFF.

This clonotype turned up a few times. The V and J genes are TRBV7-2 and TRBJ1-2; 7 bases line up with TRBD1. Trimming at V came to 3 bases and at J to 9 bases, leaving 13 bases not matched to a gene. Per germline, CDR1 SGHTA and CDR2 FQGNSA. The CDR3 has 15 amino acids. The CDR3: CASSFMGQLPYSYTF. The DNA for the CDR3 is TGTGCCAGCAGCTTTATGGGACAGCTCCCTTATAGCTACACCTTC.

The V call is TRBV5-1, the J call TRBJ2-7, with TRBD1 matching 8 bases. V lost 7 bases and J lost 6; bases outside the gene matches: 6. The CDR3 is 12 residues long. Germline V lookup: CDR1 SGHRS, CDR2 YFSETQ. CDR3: CASLGQGGEQYF. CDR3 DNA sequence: TGCGCCAGCTTAGGACAGGGCGGCGAGCAGTACTTC.

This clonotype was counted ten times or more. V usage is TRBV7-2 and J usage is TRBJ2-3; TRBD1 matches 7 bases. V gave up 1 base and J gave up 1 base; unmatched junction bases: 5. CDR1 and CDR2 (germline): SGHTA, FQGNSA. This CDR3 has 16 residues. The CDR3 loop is CASSLGSGQRTDTQYF. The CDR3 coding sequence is TGTGCCAGCAGCTTAGGGTCGGGACAGCGCACAGATACGCAGTATTTT.

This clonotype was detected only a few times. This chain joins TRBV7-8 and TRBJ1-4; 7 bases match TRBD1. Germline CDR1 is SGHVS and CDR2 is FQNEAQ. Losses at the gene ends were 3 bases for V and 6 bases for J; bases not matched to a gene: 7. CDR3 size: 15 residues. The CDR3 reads CASSFGRDRDEKLFF. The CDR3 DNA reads TGTGCCAGCAGCTTCGGACGGGACAGAGATGAAAAACTGTTTTTT.

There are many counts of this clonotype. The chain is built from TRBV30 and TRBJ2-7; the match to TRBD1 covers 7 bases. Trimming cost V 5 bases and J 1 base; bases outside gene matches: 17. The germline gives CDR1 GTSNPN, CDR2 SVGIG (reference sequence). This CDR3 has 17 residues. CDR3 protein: CAWGAPPGTALSYEQYF. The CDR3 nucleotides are TGTGCCTGGGGAGCTCCCCCCGGGACAGCACTTTCCTACGAGCAGTACTTC.